The 4 T cell receptor beta chains given below trace back to one sample, sequenced in a study of CD8+ T cells in alopecia areata. Extracted RNA was reverse transcribed into cDNA, the sequencing template. The assay was immunoSEQ multiplex PCR, and TCRdb's table has in-frame clones only and misses some. The sample consists of about 200,000 clones, about three fifths of them appearing once. Described treatment: oral pan-JAK inhibitor, 5-10 mg twice daily. The sample here was CD4+ T cells sorted from blood, taken at week 24, from a patient treated with tofacitinib. All receptors derive from a human donor with alopecia areata.

This chain uses TRBV5-1 with TRBJ2-3; D is perhaps TRBD1 (5 bases). Germline V CDR1 and CDR2: SGHRS, YFSETQ. Between the trimmed V and J ends, which lost 2 bases and 4 bases, there was a span of 11 bases. The CDR3 length is 14 residues. The CDR3 region has the DNA TGCGCCAGCAGCTTTTCTCAGGGATCAGATACGCAGTATTTT. Amino acids: CASSFSQGSDTQYF.

This rearrangement joins TRBV7-9 to TRBJ1-1; no reliable D call. CDR1 SEHNR and CDR2 FQNEAQ come from the germline V gene (reference sequence). This CDR3 has 13 amino acids. The germline V and J ends were trimmed by 4 bases and 0 bases, with 6 bases remaining between them. CDR3 in DNA: TGTGCCAGCAGCTCCTCTATGAACACTGAAGCTTTCTTT. Translation gives CASSSSMNTEAFF.

The V and J genes are TRBV6-5 and TRBJ2-5; maybe TRBD2 (6 bases). The CDR3 length is 14 residues. Trimming removed 6 bases from V and 5 bases from J, with 16 bases in between. Germline V CDR1 and CDR2: MNHEY, SVGAGI. CDR3 sequence reads: CASRPGGPGETQYF. The CDR3 DNA sequence: TGTGCCAGCAGACCCGGAGGGCCCGGCGAGACCCAGTACTTC.

The chain has TRBV23-1 and TRBJ2-1, with 8 bases matching TRBD2. TRBV23-1 is annotated as an ORF whose role is uncertain. The CDR3 runs to 14 residues. The V segment lost 8 bases and the J segment 7 bases; nucleotides outside the gene matches: 10. CDR3 in amino acids: CASGGTSPGNEQFF. CDR3 DNA: TGCGCCAGCGGTGGGACTAGTCCCGGGAATGAGCAGTTCTTC.